The sequence of this T cell receptor beta chain was determined in a study of T cells in Graves' hyperthyroidism and ophthalmopathy. Study-level results: A 13 V-J model separated ophthalmopathy from stable hyperthyroidism.

Germline V gene data show CDR1 as SGHAT and CDR2 as FQNNGV. The junction had 3 bases not matched to a gene; V was cut back by 2 bases and J by 7 bases. This CDR3 has 13 residues. With respect to this clonotype: Antigen: not known.

When ophthalmopathy did not progress within 18 months, Graves' hyperthyroidism was considered stable. RNA transcripts provided the source from which TCR beta CDR3 regions were amplified. HTBI primers were employed in a first-round RT-PCR of the TCR CDR3. TCRdb ran MiXCR on the multiplex PCR reads and lists one entry per CDR3 protein. The sample lists about 200,000 distinct CDR3 sequences, 15% to 20% occurring once. The TCR originated in a man in his forties with Graves' hyperthyroidism. The genes are TRBV11-2 and TRBJ1-2; the match to TRBD1 covers 8 bases. Sequencing was performed on blood. CDR3 in DNA: TGTGCCAGCAGCTTACCAGGGGGCTCTGGCTACACCTTC. It specifies CASSLPGGSGYTF.